This TCR beta chain emerged from a study of T cell responses to AZD1222 COVID-19 vaccine. Per the germline V gene, CDR1 is MNHEY and CDR2 is SVGEGT. Trimming shortened V by 3 bases and J by 12 bases, and 18 bases separated the two germline ends. This CDR3 contains 15 residues. Remarks on this clone: As yet, its antigen is unknown.

The repertoire was sequenced with immunoSEQ multiplex PCR; TCRdb's copy has only in-frame clones and lacks some. The repertoire consists of about 150,000 clones, with about 88% occurring once and the leading ten covering roughly 2.9%. Study conclusions and caveats: Spike-wide coverage was observed for vaccine-associated CD4 TCRs, with dominant responses at 160-218 and 743-854. Following two doses of AZD1222, Spike-specific TCR breadth and depth rose. The donor group comprised mostly white British people and more females; the analysis possibly underestimated clonal diversity.

This clonotype was obtained from an adult in good health. Sequences were derived from peripheral blood, sampled on day 0 of AZD1222 vaccination. This chain links TRBV6-2 or TRBV6-3 with TRBJ1-6; no clear D. CDR3 sequence reads: CASSYLPRIGEPLHF. The CDR3, as DNA: TGTGCCAGCAGTTATCTCCCTCGGATCGGTGAACCCCTCCACTTT.